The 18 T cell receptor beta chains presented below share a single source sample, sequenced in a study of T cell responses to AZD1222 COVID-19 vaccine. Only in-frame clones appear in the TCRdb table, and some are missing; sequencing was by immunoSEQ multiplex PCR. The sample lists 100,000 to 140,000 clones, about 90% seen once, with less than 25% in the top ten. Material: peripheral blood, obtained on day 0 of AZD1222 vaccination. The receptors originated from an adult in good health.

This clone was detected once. The DNA of the CDR3 is TGTGCCAGCAGCCGTAGACAGGGGCCCCAGCATTTT. It codes for CASSRRQGPQHF. This sequence joins TRBV5-6 and TRBJ1-5, with 7 bases identical to TRBD1. V trimming: 4 bases; J trimming: 9 bases; junction bases outside the gene matches: 4. The length of the CDR3 is 12 residues. The germline CDR1 and CDR2 sequences are SGHDT and YYEEEE.

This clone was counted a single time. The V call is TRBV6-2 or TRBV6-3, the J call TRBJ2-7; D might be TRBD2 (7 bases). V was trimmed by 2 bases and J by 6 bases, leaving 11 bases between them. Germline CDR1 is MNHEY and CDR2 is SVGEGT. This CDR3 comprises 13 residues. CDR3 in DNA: TGTGCCAGCAGTTACGGGGGGGCCGCCGAGCAGTACTTC. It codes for CASSYGGAAEQYF.

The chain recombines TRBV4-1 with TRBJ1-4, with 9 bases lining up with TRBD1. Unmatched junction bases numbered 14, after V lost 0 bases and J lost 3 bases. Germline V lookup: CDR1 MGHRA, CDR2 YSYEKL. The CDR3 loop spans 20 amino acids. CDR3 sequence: CASSQEDPGQGVVANEKLFF. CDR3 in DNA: TGCGCCAGCAGCCAAGAAGACCCGGGACAGGGAGTAGTGGCTAATGAAAAACTGTTTTTT.

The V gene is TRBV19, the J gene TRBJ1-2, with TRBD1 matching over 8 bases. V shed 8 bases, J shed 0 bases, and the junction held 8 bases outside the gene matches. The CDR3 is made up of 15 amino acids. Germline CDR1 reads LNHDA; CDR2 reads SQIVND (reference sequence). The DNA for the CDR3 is TGTGCCAGTCAGCAGGGGGCCTATCCTAACTATGGCTACACCTTC. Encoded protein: CASQQGAYPNYGYTF.

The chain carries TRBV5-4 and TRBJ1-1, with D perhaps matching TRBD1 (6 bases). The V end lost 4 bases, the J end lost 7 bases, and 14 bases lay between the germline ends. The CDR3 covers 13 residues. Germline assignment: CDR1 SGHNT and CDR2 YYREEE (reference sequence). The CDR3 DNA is TGTGCCAGCAGCCGGAGGGGGGAGAATGAAGCTTTCTTT. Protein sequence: CASSRRGENEAFF.

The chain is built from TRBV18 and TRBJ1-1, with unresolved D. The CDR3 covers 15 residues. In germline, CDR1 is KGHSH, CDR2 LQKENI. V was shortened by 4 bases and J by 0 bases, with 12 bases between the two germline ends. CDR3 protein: CASSRDPEMNTEAFF. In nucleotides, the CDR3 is TGTGCCAGCTCACGCGACCCTGAGATGAACACTGAAGCTTTCTTT.

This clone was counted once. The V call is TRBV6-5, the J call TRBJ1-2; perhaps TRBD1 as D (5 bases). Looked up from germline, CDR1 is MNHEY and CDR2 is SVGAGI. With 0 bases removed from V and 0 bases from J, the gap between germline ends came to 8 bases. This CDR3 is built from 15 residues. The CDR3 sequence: CASSYSGHPNYGYTF. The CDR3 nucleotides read TGTGCCAGCAGTTACTCGGGGCACCCTAACTATGGCTACACCTTC.

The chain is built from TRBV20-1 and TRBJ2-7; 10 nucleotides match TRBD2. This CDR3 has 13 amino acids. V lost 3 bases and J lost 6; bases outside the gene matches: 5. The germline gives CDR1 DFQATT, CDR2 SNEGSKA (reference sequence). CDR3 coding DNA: TGCAGTGCTAGTGGGCTAGCGGGGGTCGAGCAGTACTTC. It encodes CSASGLAGVEQYF.

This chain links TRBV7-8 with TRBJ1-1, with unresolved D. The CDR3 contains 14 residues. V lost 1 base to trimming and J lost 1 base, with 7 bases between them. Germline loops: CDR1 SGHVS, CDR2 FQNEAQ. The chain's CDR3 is CASSLVRGNTEAFF. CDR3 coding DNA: TGTGCCAGCAGCTTAGTACGGGGGAACACTGAAGCTTTCTTT. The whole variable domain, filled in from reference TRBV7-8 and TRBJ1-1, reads GAGVSQSPRYKVAKRGQDVALRCDPISGHVSLFWYQQALGQGPEFLTYFQNEAQLDKSGLPSDRFFAERPEGSVSTLKIQRTQQEDSAVYLCASSLVRGNTEAFFGQGTRLTVV.

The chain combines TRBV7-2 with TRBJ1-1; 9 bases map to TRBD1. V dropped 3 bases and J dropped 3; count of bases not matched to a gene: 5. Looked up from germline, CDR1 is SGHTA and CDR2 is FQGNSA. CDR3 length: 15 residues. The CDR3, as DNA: TGTGCCAGCAGCTTCAGTAACAGGGGGCACACTGAAGCTTTCTTT. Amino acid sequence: CASSFSNRGHTEAFF.

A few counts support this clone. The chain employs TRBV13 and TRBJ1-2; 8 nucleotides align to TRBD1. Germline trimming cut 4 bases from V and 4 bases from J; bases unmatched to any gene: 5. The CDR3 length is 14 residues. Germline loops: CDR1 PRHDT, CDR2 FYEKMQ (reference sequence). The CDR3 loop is CASSSGQGSYGYTF. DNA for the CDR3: TGTGCCAGCAGCTCAGGACAGGGTAGCTATGGCTACACCTTC.

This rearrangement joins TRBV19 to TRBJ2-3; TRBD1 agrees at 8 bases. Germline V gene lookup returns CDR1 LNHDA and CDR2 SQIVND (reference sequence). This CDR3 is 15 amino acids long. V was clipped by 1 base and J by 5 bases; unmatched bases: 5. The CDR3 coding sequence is TGTGCCAGTAGTATAGGACAGGGGCATGGAGATACGCAGTATTTT. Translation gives CASSIGQGHGDTQYF.

CDR3 protein: CASSGQGSNQPQHF. Here the CDR3 DNA reads TGTGCCAGCAGCGGTCAGGGAAGCAATCAGCCCCAGCATTTT. The chain employs TRBV7-2 and TRBJ1-5; weak D call: TRBD1 (5 bases). The CDR3 contains 14 residues. Trimming removed 5 bases at V and 1 base at J, with 9 bases between. Germline CDR1 and CDR2: SGHTA and FQGNSA. The full variable domain, in which reference TRBV7-2 and TRBJ1-5 provide the parts outside the CDR3, is GAGVSQSPSNKVTEKGKDVELRCDPISGHTALYWYRQSLGQGLEFLIYFQGNSAPDKSGLPSDRFSAERTGGSVSTLTIQRTQQEDSAVYLCASSGQGSNQPQHFGDGTRLSIL.

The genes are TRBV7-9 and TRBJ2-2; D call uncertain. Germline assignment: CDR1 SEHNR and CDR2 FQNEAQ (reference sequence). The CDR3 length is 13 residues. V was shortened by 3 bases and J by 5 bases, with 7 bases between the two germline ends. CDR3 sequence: CASSLLGTGELFF. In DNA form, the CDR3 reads TGTGCCAGCAGCTTGCTGGGTACCGGGGAGCTGTTTTTT.

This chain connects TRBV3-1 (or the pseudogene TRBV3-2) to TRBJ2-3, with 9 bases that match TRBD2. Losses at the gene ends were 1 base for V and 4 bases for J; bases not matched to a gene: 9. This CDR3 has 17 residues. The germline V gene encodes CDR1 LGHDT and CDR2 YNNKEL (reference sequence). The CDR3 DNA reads TGTGCCAGCAGCCAAGGAGGGACTAGCAGTGGGGCAGATACGCAGTATTTT. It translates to CASSQGGTSSGADTQYF.

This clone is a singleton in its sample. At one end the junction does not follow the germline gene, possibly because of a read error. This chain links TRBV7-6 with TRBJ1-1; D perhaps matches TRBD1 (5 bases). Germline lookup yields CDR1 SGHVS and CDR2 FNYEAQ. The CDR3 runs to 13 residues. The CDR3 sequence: CASSLAGDTEAFF. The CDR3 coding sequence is TGTGCCAGCAGCCTAGCGGGGGACACTGAAGCTTTCTTT.

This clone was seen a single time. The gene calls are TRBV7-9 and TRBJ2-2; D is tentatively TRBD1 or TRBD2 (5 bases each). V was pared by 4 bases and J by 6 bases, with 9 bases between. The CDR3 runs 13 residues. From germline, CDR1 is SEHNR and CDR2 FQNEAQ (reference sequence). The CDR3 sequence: CASSSGTAGELFF. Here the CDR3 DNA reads TGTGCCAGCAGCTCGGGGACCGCCGGGGAGCTGTTTTTT.

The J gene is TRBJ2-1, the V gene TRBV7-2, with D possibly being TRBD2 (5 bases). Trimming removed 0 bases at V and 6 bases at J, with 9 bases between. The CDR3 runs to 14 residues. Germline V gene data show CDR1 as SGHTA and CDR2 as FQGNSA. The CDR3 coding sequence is TGTGCCAGCAGCTTAGCCGGGAATCTCAATGAGCAGTTCTTC. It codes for CASSLAGNLNEQFF.